A single sample is the source of the 18 T cell receptor beta chains below, sequenced in a study of cytomegalovirus exposure and HLA in healthy donors. PCR used 60 Vbeta primers and 13 Jbeta primers. TCRdb's table, derived via immunoSEQ multiplex PCR, lists solely in-frame clones and lacks some. The profile shows around 180,000 clones, 70% to 80% of them singletons. The sequenced sample was PBMCs. The source is a woman in her forties or fifties in good health and CMV-seronegative.

J is TRBJ1-1 and V is TRBV30, with D possibly TRBD1 on 6 matching bases. Trimming removed 2 bases from V and 4 bases from J, with 17 bases in between. The CDR3 length is 15 residues. Germline V gene sequence: CDR1 GTSNPN, CDR2 SVGIG (reference sequence). CDR3 loop: CAWSTLGGQATEAFF. The CDR3 DNA sequence: TGTGCCTGGAGTACCCTGGGGGGGCAGGCCACTGAAGCTTTCTTT.

The chain carries TRBV5-6 and TRBJ1-1, with D hard to call. The CDR3 loop spans 15 amino acids. The germline CDR1 and CDR2 sequences are SGHDT and YYEEEE. The V gene lost 0 bases and the J gene lost 4 bases, with 13 bases spanning the gap. CDR3 protein: CASSLAGEISTEAFF. DNA of the CDR3: TGTGCCAGCAGCTTGGCTGGGGAGATAAGCACTGAAGCTTTCTTT.

Only a few counts were recorded for this clone. This chain connects TRBV19 to TRBJ2-7; 11 bases fit TRBD2. The CDR3 runs to 14 residues. Looked up from germline, CDR1 is LNHDA and CDR2 is SQIVND (reference sequence). With 5 bases clipped from V and 3 bases from J, the junction kept 3 bases outside the gene matches. DNA for the CDR3: TGTGCCAGTAGTGTTGGACTAGCGGGCTACGAGCAGTACTTC. Residues: CASSVGLAGYEQYF. The full variable domain, completed using reference TRBV19 and TRBJ2-7, is DGGITQSPKYLFRKEGQNVTLSCEQNLNHDAMYWYRQDPGQGLRLIYYSQIVNDFQKGDIAEGYSVSREKKESFPLTVTSAQKNPTAFYLCASSVGLAGYEQYFGPGTRLTVT.

This rearrangement joins TRBV7-9 to TRBJ2-5, with 7 bases aligning to TRBD1. The assigned J gene may be wrong: the sequence end matches TRBJ2-7 better. This CDR3 region has 14 residues. Germline lookup yields CDR1 SEHNR and CDR2 FQNEAQ (reference sequence). CDR3 nucleotide sequence: TGTGCCAGCAGCTTATGGGACAGTGACTACGAGCAGTACTTC. It yields the protein CASSLWDSDYEQYF.

The chain recombines TRBV6-5 with TRBJ1-5; 9 bases fit TRBD1. CDR3 length: 13 amino acids. J lost 10 bases, V lost 6 bases, and 7 bases had no gene match. Germline CDR1 and CDR2: MNHEY and SVGAGI. In DNA form, the CDR3 reads TGTGCCAGCAGCCGGGACAGGGCATACCCCCAGCATTTT. As protein: CASSRDRAYPQHF.

This chain joins TRBV5-5 and TRBJ1-5; D unclear. Germline V gene lookup returns CDR1 SGHKS and CDR2 YYEKEE (reference sequence). The germline V and J ends were trimmed by 3 bases and 5 bases, with 9 bases remaining between them. This CDR3 comprises 13 residues. In nucleotides, the CDR3 is TGTGCCAGCAGCTCCTTTCCTTATCAGCCCCAGCATTTT. Amino acid sequence: CASSSFPYQPQHF.

This rearrangement joins TRBV28 to TRBJ2-1; D might be TRBD2 (6 bases). Trimming cost V 0 bases and J 5 bases, with 11 bases left between them. The CDR3 extends over 15 amino acids. Germline V CDR1 and CDR2: MDHEN, SYDVKM. The CDR3 here is CASSLWEGGNNEQFF. CDR3 nucleotide sequence: TGTGCCAGCAGTTTATGGGAGGGCGGGAACAATGAGCAGTTCTTC.

This clone was seen only a few times. V gene TRBV9 combines with J gene TRBJ2-3, with D unresolved. Germline V gives CDR1 SGDLS, CDR2 YYNGEE. The CDR3 loop spans 16 amino acids. The germline V and J ends were trimmed by 4 bases and 0 bases, with 15 bases remaining between them. The CDR3 reads CASSPAHSTSTDTQYF. CDR3 bases: TGTGCCAGCAGCCCCGCGCATAGTACTAGCACAGATACGCAGTATTTT. Full variable domain (rest looked up from reference TRBV9 and TRBJ2-3): DSGVTQTPKHLITATGQRVTLRCSPRSGDLSVYWYQQSLDQGLQFLIQYYNGEERAKGNILERFSAQQFPDLHSELNLSSLELGDSALYFCASSPAHSTSTDTQYFGPGTRLTVL.

A few counts support this clone. V is TRBV2 and J is TRBJ2-6, with a tentative D call TRBD1 (5 bases). Germline CDR1 is SNHLY and CDR2 is FYNNEI. V was clipped by 8 bases and J by 0 bases, with 20 bases between them. The CDR3 covers 18 residues. CDR3 coding DNA: TGTGCCAGCGGCAGGGCCAGAAGTCTAAGCTCTGGGGCCAACGTCCTGACTTTC. It translates to CASGRARSLSSGANVLTF.

This clone was seen only a few times. The chain employs TRBV28 and TRBJ1-2, with D maybe TRBD1 (6 bases). V lost 6 bases and J 4 bases, leaving 12 bases between the germline ends. CDR3 length: 13 residues. CDR1 is MDHEN, CDR2 SYDVKM, per germline. CDR3 DNA: TGTGCCAGCAGCCCGGACAGATCCTATGGCTACACCTTC. It is translated as CASSPDRSYGYTF.

This chain uses TRBV7-2 with TRBJ2-3; TRBD2 agrees at 11 bases. Germline V gives CDR1 SGHTA, CDR2 FQGNSA. The CDR3 is 17 residues long. J lost 3 bases, V lost 2 bases, and 7 bases had no gene match. The CDR3 loop is CASSLRARTSGTDTQYF. The CDR3 DNA sequence: TGTGCCAGCAGCTTAAGGGCTCGGACTAGCGGGACAGATACGCAGTATTTT.

CDR3 sequence reads: CASSGGGLAGLYNEQFF. The CDR3 region has the DNA TGTGCCAGTAGTGGGGGGGGACTAGCGGGCCTCTACAATGAGCAGTTCTTC. The chain combines TRBV19 with TRBJ2-1, with 12 bases identical to TRBD2. With 5 bases clipped from V and 3 bases from J, the junction kept 8 bases outside the gene matches. The CDR3 length is 17 residues. From germline, CDR1 is LNHDA and CDR2 SQIVND (reference sequence).

DNA of the CDR3: TGTGCCAGCAGCGTAGCGCCCCGGACTAGCGGGGGGGCTAACGCCGGGGAGCTGTTTTTT. This encodes CASSVAPRTSGGANAGELFF. The V and J genes are TRBV9 and TRBJ2-2; 15 bases align to TRBD2. This CDR3 comprises 20 residues. In germline, CDR1 is SGDLS, CDR2 YYNGEE. The ends lost 0 bases at V and 6 bases at J; junction bases unmatched: 12.

V usage is TRBV7-2 and J usage is TRBJ1-5; 7 bases map to TRBD1. The CDR3 has 17 amino acids. V shed 1 base and J 1 base; nucleotides not matched to a gene: 7. Germline CDR1 is SGHTA and CDR2 is FQGNSA. In DNA, the CDR3 is TGTGCCAGCAGCTTAGGGGGTCTCAGGGGGAGCAATCAGCCCCAGCATTTT. Translated, it gives CASSLGGLRGSNQPQHF.

The genes are TRBV27 and TRBJ2-3; TRBD1 is a possible D gene (6 bases). Between the trimmed V and J ends, which lost 2 bases and 6 bases, there was a span of 21 bases. The CDR3 covers 17 residues. Germline CDR1 is MNHEY and CDR2 is SMNVEV (reference sequence). The CDR3 region is CASSLAITGSGGDTQYF. CDR3 in DNA: TGTGCCAGCAGTTTAGCGATAACAGGGAGTGGCGGCGATACGCAGTATTTT.

This clone was observed once. The CDR3 DNA follows: TGTGCCAGCAGTGATTCCGCCGAGAGGGCTGGCTACACCTTC. Amino acid sequence: CASSDSAERAGYTF. This chain connects TRBV25-1 to TRBJ1-2, with D uncertain. V lost 3 bases, J lost 7 bases, and 15 bases lay in between. Germline-derived CDR1 and CDR2 are MGHDK and SYGVNS. The CDR3 runs 14 residues.

This chain connects TRBV7-2 to TRBJ1-1; the match to TRBD1 covers 7 bases. This CDR3 comprises 14 residues. CDR1 is SGHTA, CDR2 FQGNSA, per germline. Germline trimming cut 6 bases from V and 6 bases from J; bases unmatched to any gene: 10. The CDR3 bases are TGTGCCAGCAGTTTACAGGGGTCGGCCTCTGAAGCTTTCTTT. Its protein is CASSLQGSASEAFF.

This clone was seen a few times. The J gene is TRBJ2-7, the V gene TRBV10-1; tentative D call: TRBD2 (6 bases). V lost 4 bases and J lost 3, with 19 bases in between. This CDR3 is 16 amino acids long. The germline CDR1 and CDR2 sequences are WNHNN and SYGVQD (reference sequence). CDR3: CASSAQGLRSHYEQYF. The CDR3 DNA sequence: TGCGCCAGCAGTGCTCAGGGACTCAGGTCACACTACGAGCAGTACTTC.